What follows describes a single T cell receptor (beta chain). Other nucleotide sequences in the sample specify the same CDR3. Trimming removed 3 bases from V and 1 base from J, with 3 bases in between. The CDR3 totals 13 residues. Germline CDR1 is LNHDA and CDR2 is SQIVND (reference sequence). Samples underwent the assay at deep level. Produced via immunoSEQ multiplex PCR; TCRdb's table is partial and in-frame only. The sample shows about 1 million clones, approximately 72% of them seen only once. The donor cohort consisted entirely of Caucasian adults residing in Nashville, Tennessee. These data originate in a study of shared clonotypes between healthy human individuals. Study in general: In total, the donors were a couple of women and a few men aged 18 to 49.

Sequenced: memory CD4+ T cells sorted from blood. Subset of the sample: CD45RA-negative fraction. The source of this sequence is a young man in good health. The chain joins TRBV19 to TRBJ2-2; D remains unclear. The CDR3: CASSILNTGELFF. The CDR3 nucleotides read TGTGCCAGTAGTATCTTGAACACCGGGGAGCTGTTTTTT.